These 16 T cell receptor beta chains share one sample of origin, sequenced in a study of T-cell reconstitution after alpha-beta-depleted transplantation in children. Using unique molecular identifiers, the investigators prepared the TCRbeta library. TCRdb ran MiXCR on the PCR reads and lists one entry per CDR3 protein. The table has a few hundred thousand distinct CDR3 sequences, more than 20% seen once. The sample was PBMCs, mostly from graft donor cells, taken 180 days after TCRalphabeta/CD19-depleted stem cell transplant. These receptors were collected from a male patient younger than 18 who had a stem cell transplant for acute lymphoblastic leukemia, so the T cells may come from the graft donor.

CDR3 amino acids: CSVGGVDREQFF. CDR3 coding DNA: TGCAGCGTTGGAGGGGTGGACAGGGAGCAGTTCTTC. J is TRBJ2-1 and V is TRBV29-1; 7 bases map to TRBD1. CDR3 length equals 12 residues. Trimming cost V 4 bases and J 10 bases; bases outside gene matches: 7. Germline V gives CDR1 SQVTM, CDR2 ANQGSEA.

This chain links TRBV27 with TRBJ1-2; 7 nucleotides agree with TRBD1. Germline V gives CDR1 MNHEY, CDR2 SMNVEV (reference sequence). The CDR3 covers 13 residues. With V trimmed by 5 bases and J by 4 bases, 4 bases remained unmatched. CDR3 nucleotides: TGTGCCAGCAGTCTACAGGGGACCTATGGCTACACCTTC. This sequence encodes CASSLQGTYGYTF.

The V gene is TRBV12-3 or TRBV12-4, the J gene TRBJ2-2, with 7 bases identical to TRBD1. CDR3 length: 15 amino acids. J was trimmed by 1 base and V by 6 bases; bases with no gene match: 5. CDR3 loop: CASSDGTENTGELFF. CDR3 in DNA: TGTGCCAGCAGCGATGGGACAGAGAACACCGGGGAGCTGTTTTTT.

The chain links TRBV5-1 to TRBJ2-1, with D unresolved. Germline V gene data show CDR1 as SGHRS and CDR2 as YFSETQ. V shed 2 bases and J shed 8 bases, with 8 bases lying between them. The CDR3 has 12 amino acids. The DNA for the CDR3 is TGCGCCAGCAGCTTCGAAGGCCATGAGCAGTTCTTC. Amino acids: CASSFEGHEQFF. Full variable domain (rest looked up from reference TRBV5-1 and TRBJ2-1): KAGVTQTPRYLIKTRGQQVTLSCSPISGHRSVSWYQQTPGQGLQFLFEYFSETQRNKGNFPGRFSGRQFSNSRSEMNVSTLELGDSALYLCASSFEGHEQFFGPGTRLTVL.

The V and J genes are TRBV6-1 and TRBJ2-6, with 9 nucleotides matching TRBD1. Germline-derived CDR1 and CDR2 are MNHNS and SASEGT. Trimming removed 10 bases from V and 0 bases from J; junction bases left unmatched: 7. This CDR3 has 16 amino acids. CDR3 protein: CATARTGASGANVLTF. The CDR3 DNA follows: TGTGCCACCGCCCGGACAGGGGCCTCTGGGGCCAACGTCCTGACTTTC.

The V and J genes are TRBV2 and TRBJ2-2; D not certain. The CDR3 is 16 residues long. The V and J ends lost 4 bases and 1 base respectively, with 13 bases between them. CDR1 and CDR2 (germline): SNHLY, FYNNEI. Here the CDR3 DNA reads TGTGCCAGCAGTGTTGAAACTACCCAGAACACCGGGGAGCTGTTTTTT. This gives the protein CASSVETTQNTGELFF. The full variable domain, its missing parts supplied by reference TRBV2 and TRBJ2-2, is EPEVTQTPSHQVTQMGQEVILRCVPISNHLYFYWYRQILGQKVEFLVSFYNNEISEKSEIFDDQFSVERPDGSNFTLKIRSTKLEDSAMYFCASSVETTQNTGELFFGEGSRLTVL.

This clonotype was seen a handful of times. This chain connects TRBV6-1 to TRBJ2-7; 10 nucleotides match TRBD2. Germline CDR1 MNHNS, CDR2 SASEGT. The CDR3 has 14 amino acids. V was pared by 6 bases and J by 2 bases, with 4 bases of the junction left unmatched. The CDR3 sequence: CASRRTSGAYEQYF. In nucleotides, the CDR3 is TGTGCCAGCAGAAGGACTAGCGGAGCCTACGAGCAGTACTTC.

This clonotype has just a few counts. The chain employs TRBV4-1 and TRBJ2-5; D is uncertain. CDR1 and CDR2 from the germline V gene are MGHRA and YSYEKL. The CDR3 sequence is 16 residues long. Trimming took 0 bases from V and 5 from J, leaving 16 bases between them. The CDR3 is CASSQDASVGFETQYF. Written as DNA, the CDR3 is TGCGCCAGCAGCCAAGATGCCTCCGTGGGCTTTGAGACCCAGTACTTC.

This clonotype was detected only a few times. The CDR3 spells CASSFGGLSYNEQFF. For the CDR3, the DNA is TGTGCCAGCAGTTTTGGGGGCTTATCCTACAATGAGCAGTTCTTC. The rearrangement joins TRBV12-3 or TRBV12-4 to TRBJ2-1, with a tentative D call TRBD1 (6 bases). Trimming shortened V by 3 bases and J by 1 base, and 10 bases separated the two germline ends. CDR3 length: 15 amino acids.

This clonotype has ten or more counts. The V and J genes are TRBV12-3 or TRBV12-4 and TRBJ2-2, with 7 nucleotides matching TRBD1. V lost 5 bases, J lost 0 bases, and 3 bases stayed unmatched. This CDR3 contains 15 residues. In DNA form, the CDR3 reads TGTGCCAGCAGTCGAGGGGGCGCGAACACCGGGGAGCTGTTTTTT. It translates to CASSRGGANTGELFF.

This clonotype was counted between two and nine times. The chain carries TRBV12-3 or TRBV12-4 and TRBJ2-7; D possibly corresponds to TRBD1 (5 bases). This CDR3 contains 16 residues. The V and J ends lost 4 bases and 1 base respectively, with 17 bases between them. DNA for the CDR3: TGTGCCAGCAGTTCCCCAGGGAAAGTGGGATCCTACGAGCAGTACTTC. Its protein product is CASSSPGKVGSYEQYF.

J is TRBJ1-4 and V is TRBV5-6, with D unresolved. CDR1 is SGHDT and CDR2 is YYEEEE in the germline V gene. V was pared by 4 bases and J by 7 bases, with 11 bases between. The CDR3 extends over 13 amino acids. The CDR3 nucleotides are TGTGCCAGCAGCACCCGGTACGCTGAAAAACTGTTTTTT. Protein product: CASSTRYAEKLFF.

This clonotype was seen a handful of times. The rearrangement uses TRBV20-1 and TRBJ1-5, with D perhaps TRBD1 (6 bases). This CDR3 region has 15 residues. The germline V gene encodes CDR1 DFQATT and CDR2 SNEGSKA (reference sequence). V lost 2 bases and J 3 bases, leaving 14 bases between the germline ends. CDR3 sequence reads: CSARFRGPSNQPQHF. The CDR3 DNA reads as TGCAGTGCTAGATTCAGGGGCCCCTCCAATCAGCCCCAGCATTTT.

This clonotype was seen only a few times. The chain combines TRBV21-1 with TRBJ2-7; no DNA check was done on the table's D call, TRBD2. TRBV21-1 is marked as a pseudogene. The CDR3 contains 14 residues. In DNA form, the CDR3 reads TGTGCCAATCCGGCCAAGCGGGACCCCTACGAGCAGTACTTC. Translating gives CANPAKRDPYEQYF.

This clonotype was seen more than once but under ten times. V and J are TRBV9 and TRBJ2-7; TRBD2 might be the D (6 bases). Trimming left V 0 bases short and J 0 bases short, with 16 bases between. The CDR3 extends over 17 amino acids. CDR1 SGDLS and CDR2 YYNGEE come from the germline V gene. CDR3 sequence reads: CASSVGRPSDVSYEQYF. CDR3 coding DNA: TGTGCCAGCAGCGTAGGTAGGCCTAGCGACGTCTCCTACGAGCAGTACTTC.

This chain uses TRBV11-2 with TRBJ2-1; 7 positions agree with TRBD1. V shed 7 bases and J 4 bases; nucleotides not matched to a gene: 7. The CDR3 spans 14 residues. The V gene's germline CDR1 is SGHAT and CDR2 FQNNGV. In DNA form, the CDR3 reads TGTGCCAGCACTGGGGACAGAGAATACAATGAGCAGTTCTTC. It is translated as CASTGDREYNEQFF.